This TCR beta chain was identified during a study of T cells in Graves' hyperthyroidism and ophthalmopathy. Study results and caveats: Blood also carried most thyroid clonotypes expanded above 0.001.

Germline assignment: CDR1 SNHLY and CDR2 FYNNEI. This CDR3 comprises 13 residues. With 9 bases removed from V and 0 bases from J, the gap between germline ends came to 12 bases. In the case of this clonotype: Its antigen is still unknown. A read error may be the cause here, since a much bigger clone is one base away.

Every diagnosis used clinical symptoms, serum thyroxine and TRAb, thyroid ultrasound and orbital computed tomography. TCR beta CDR3 regions were amplified from RNA. HTBI primers were employed in a first-round RT-PCR of the TCR CDR3. TCRdb ran MiXCR on the multiplex PCR reads and lists one entry per CDR3 protein. The sample contains hundreds of thousands of distinct CDR3 sequences, roughly an eighth of which appear only once. The chain recombines TRBV2 with TRBJ2-7, with D hard to call. The sequenced sample was blood. The TCR sequence derives from a woman between 40 and 50 years old with Graves' ophthalmopathy. CDR3 coding DNA: TGTGCCAGTAGTAGCAGACTCTCCTACGAGCAGTACTTC. Its protein product is CASSSRLSYEQYF.